This note documents a single T cell receptor (beta chain) sequence. This sample was taken from a study of blood T cells in healthy people across ages. The CDR3 sequence is 13 residues long. V was pared by 4 bases and J by 1 base, with 7 bases between. Germline assignment: CDR1 MGHDK and CDR2 SYGVNS. Alongside a J-beta primer mix, a sample-barcoded 5' primer served in a second PCR lasting roughly 7 to 11 cycles. Tags on each cDNA molecule came from a template-switch adaptor with 12 random nucleotides. MiXCR, applied by TCRdb to the 5' RACE reads, yields one record per CDR3 protein. The sample has 800,000 or so distinct CDR3 sequences, around two thirds seen once.

Sequenced sample: blood. V gene TRBV25-1 combines with J gene TRBJ1-1, with D unclear. The TCR sequence derives from a man younger than 40 in good health. CDR3: CASSASANTEAFF. CDR3 nucleotide sequence: TGTGCCAGCAGTGCCTCAGCGAACACTGAAGCTTTCTTT.